Shown below are 3 T cell receptor beta chains from a single sample sequenced in a study of CXCR3-negative and CXCR3-positive naive CD8 T cells. Study results and limitations: Against CXCR3-negative naive cells, CXCR3-positive naive cells showed more hydrophobic TRB CDR3s.

The antigens for these receptors are not known. UMI-labeled 5' RACE TRB cDNA libraries were prepared from the cells. Reanalyzing the 5' RACE reads, TCRdb keeps one entry per CDR3 protein, without DNA. The specimen's table records about 57,000 distinct CDR3 sequences. Material: naive CXCR3+ CD8+ T cells from blood. Specified subset: CD45RO-CCR7+CD27+CD95- naive CD8+ T cells expressing CXCR3 (TNR3+). The receptor set was obtained from a human donor in good health. Some clones in this sample may be carry-over from other donors' samples.

The J gene is TRBJ2-1, the V gene TRBV2; TCRdb's D gene call, TRBD2, goes unchecked for lack of DNA. In germline, CDR1 is SNHLY, CDR2 FYNNEI. The CDR3 has 13 amino acids. CDR3 amino acids: CATHPSGGNEQFF.

This chain joins TRBV9 and TRBJ1-3; TCRdb picks TRBD1, but there is no DNA to check that call. CDR3 length equals 13 residues. Germline values: CDR1 SGDLS, CDR2 YYNGEE. The CDR3 here is CASRGTSGNTIYF.

V gene TRBV11-2 combines with J gene TRBJ2-3; TCRdb reports TRBD1, a call that lacks DNA to check it against. Looked up from germline, CDR1 is SGHAT and CDR2 is FQNNGV. The CDR3 runs to 19 residues. The CDR3 reads CASSFSGQGLLTSTDTQYF. The variable domain in full, with the rest retrieved from reference TRBV11-2 and TRBJ2-3, is EAGVAQSPRYKIIEKRQSVAFWCNPISGHATLYWYQQILGQGPKLLIQFQNNGVVDDSQLPKDRFSAERLKGVDSTLKIQPAKLEDSAVYLCASSFSGQGLLTSTDTQYFGPGTRLTVL.